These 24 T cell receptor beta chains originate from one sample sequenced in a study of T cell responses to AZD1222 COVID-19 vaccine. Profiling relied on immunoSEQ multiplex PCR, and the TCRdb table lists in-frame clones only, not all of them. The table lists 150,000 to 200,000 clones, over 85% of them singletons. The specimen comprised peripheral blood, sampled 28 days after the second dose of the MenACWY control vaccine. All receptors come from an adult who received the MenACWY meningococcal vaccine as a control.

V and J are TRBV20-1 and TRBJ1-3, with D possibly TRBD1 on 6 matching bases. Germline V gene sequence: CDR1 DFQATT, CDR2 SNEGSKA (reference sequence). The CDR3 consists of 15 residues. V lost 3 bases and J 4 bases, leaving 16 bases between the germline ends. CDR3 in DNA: TGCAGTGCTAGTTCCGGGGGCGGACGGGGAAACACCATATATTTT. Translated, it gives CSASSGGGRGNTIYF.

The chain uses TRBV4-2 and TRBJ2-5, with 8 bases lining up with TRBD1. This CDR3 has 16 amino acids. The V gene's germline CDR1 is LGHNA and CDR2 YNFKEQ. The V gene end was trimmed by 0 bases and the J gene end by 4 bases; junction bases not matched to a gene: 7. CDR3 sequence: CASSQDWQGARETQYF. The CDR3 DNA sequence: TGTGCCAGCAGCCAAGATTGGCAGGGGGCAAGAGAGACCCAGTACTTC.

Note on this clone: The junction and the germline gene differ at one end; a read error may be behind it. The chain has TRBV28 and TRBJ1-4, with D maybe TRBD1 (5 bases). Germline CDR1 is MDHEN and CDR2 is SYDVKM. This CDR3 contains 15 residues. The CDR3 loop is CASSSSWKGNGKLFF. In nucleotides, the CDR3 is TGTGCCAGCAGCTCCTCTTGGAAGGGGAATGGAAAACTGTTTTTT.

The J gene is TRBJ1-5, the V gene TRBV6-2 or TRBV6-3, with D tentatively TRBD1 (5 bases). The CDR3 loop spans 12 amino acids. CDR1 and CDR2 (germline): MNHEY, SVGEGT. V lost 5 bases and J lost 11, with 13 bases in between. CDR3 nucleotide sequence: TGTGCCAGCAGTGGACCAGGGTATGCCCAGCATTTT. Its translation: CASSGPGYAQHF.

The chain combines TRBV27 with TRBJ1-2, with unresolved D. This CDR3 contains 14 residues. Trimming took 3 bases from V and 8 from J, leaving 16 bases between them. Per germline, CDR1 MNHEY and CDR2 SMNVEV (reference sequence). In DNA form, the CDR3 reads TGTGCCAGCAGTTTTTCGACTGCTTCTGGCGGCTACACCTTC. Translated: CASSFSTASGGYTF.

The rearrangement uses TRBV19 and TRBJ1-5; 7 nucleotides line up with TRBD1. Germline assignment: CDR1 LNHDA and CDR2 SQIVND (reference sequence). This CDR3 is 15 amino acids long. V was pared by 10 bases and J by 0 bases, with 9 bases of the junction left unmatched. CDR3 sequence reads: CATWGGGFSNQPQHF. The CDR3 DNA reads TGTGCCACCTGGGGAGGGGGCTTTAGCAATCAGCCCCAGCATTTT.

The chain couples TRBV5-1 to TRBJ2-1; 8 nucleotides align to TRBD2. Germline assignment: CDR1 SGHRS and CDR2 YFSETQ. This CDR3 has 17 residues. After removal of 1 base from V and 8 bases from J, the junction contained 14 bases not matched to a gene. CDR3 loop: CASSLKVQGGRIDEQFF. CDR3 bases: TGCGCCAGCAGCTTGAAGGTGCAGGGCGGGAGGATCGATGAGCAGTTCTTC.

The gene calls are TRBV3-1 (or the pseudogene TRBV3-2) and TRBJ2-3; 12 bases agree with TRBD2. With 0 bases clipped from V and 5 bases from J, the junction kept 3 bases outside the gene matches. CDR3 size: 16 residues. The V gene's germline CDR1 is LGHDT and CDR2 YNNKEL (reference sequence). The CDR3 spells CASSQELTSGGDTQYF. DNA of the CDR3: TGTGCCAGCAGCCAAGAGTTGACTAGCGGGGGAGATACGCAGTATTTT.

In DNA, the CDR3 is TGTGCCAGCAGCCCGTTGGGGCAGGTGGGGCAGCCCCAGCATTTT. Translating gives CASSPLGQVGQPQHF. The chain has TRBV28 and TRBJ1-5; possible D gene TRBD1, 5 bases. The CDR3 loop spans 15 amino acids. V was cut by 6 bases and J by 7 bases, with 19 bases left in between. CDR1 is MDHEN and CDR2 is SYDVKM in the germline V gene.

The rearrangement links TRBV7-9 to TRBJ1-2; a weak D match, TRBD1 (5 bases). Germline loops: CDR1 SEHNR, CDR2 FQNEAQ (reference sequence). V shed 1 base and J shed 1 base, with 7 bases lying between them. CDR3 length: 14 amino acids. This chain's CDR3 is CASSLGQGNYGYTF. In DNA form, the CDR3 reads TGTGCCAGCAGCTTAGGGCAGGGTAACTATGGCTACACCTTC.

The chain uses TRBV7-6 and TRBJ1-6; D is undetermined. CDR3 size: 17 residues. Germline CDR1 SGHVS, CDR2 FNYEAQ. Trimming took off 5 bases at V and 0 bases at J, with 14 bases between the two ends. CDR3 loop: CASSIGRESSYNSPLHF. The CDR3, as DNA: TGTGCCAGCAGCATCGGACGGGAGAGCTCCTATAATTCACCCCTCCACTTT.

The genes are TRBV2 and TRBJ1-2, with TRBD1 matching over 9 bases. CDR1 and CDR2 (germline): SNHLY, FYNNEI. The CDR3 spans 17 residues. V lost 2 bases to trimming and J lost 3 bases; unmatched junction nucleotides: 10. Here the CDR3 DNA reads TGTGCCAGCAGTGAATCCTTGTGGGACAGGGTGGACTATGGCTACACCTTC. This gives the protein CASSESLWDRVDYGYTF.

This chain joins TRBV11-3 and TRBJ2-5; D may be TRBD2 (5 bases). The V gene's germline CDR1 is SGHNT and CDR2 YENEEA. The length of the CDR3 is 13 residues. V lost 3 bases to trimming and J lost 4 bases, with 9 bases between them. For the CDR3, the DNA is TGTGCCAGCAGCTTGTTTGAGGGAGAGACCCAGTACTTC. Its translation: CASSLFEGETQYF.

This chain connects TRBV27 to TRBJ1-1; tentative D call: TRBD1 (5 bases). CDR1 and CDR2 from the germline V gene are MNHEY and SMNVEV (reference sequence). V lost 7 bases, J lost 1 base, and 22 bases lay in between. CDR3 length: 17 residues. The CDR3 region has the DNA TGTGCCAGCAAAAGTCTCGGGCAGGGAGGGCGGAACACTGAAGCTTTCTTT. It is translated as CASKSLGQGGRNTEAFF.

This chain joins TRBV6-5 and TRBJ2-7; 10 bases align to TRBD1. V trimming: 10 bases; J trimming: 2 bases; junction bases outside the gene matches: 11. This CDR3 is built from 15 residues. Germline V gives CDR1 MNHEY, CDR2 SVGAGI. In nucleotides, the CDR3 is TGTGCCATCCTAACCCGGGACAGGGGTCCCTACGAGCAGTACTTC. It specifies CAILTRDRGPYEQYF.

CDR3 protein: CASSLPRREGNEQYF. CDR3 nucleotide sequence: TGTGCCAGCAGCTTACCGCGCAGGGAAGGTAACGAGCAGTACTTC. V usage is TRBV7-2 and J usage is TRBJ2-7, with TRBD1 as a possible D gene (5 bases). Trimming removed 2 bases at V and 5 bases at J, with 16 bases between. Germline values: CDR1 SGHTA, CDR2 FQGNSA. The CDR3 totals 15 residues. Complete variable domain (other parts from reference TRBV7-2 and TRBJ2-7): GAGVSQSPSNKVTEKGKDVELRCDPISGHTALYWYRQSLGQGLEFLIYFQGNSAPDKSGLPSDRFSAERTGGSVSTLTIQRTQQEDSAVYLCASSLPRREGNEQYFGPGTRLTVT.

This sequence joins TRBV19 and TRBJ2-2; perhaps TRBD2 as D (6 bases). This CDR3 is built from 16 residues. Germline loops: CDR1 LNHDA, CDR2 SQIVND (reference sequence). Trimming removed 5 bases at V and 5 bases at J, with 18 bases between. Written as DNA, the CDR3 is TGTGCCAGTAGTCCCAGGGAGGCTTTAGGAACCGGGGAGCTGTTTTTT. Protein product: CASSPREALGTGELFF.

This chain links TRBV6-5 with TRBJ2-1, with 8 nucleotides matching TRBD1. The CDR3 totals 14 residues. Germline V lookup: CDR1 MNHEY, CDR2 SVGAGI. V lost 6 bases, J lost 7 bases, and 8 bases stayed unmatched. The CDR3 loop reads CASSPRGLMNEQFF. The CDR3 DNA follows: TGTGCCAGCAGCCCCAGGGGGCTCATGAATGAGCAGTTCTTC.

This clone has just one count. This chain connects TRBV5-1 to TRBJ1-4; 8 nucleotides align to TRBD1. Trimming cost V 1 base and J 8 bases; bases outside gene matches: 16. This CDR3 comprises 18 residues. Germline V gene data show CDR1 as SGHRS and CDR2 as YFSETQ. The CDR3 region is CASSLRSTGQVEGEKLFF. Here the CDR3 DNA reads TGCGCCAGCAGCTTGCGATCGACGGGACAGGTGGAAGGGGAAAAACTGTTTTTT.

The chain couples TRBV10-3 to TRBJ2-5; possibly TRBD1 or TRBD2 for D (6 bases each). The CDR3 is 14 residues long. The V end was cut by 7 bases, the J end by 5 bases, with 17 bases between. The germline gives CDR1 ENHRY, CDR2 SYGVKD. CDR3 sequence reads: CAITSDWRGETQYF. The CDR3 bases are TGTGCCATCACCTCGGACTGGAGGGGGGAGACCCAGTACTTC.

Written as DNA, the CDR3 is TGCGCCAGCAGCCAGGGAATGCGCGAGACCCAGTACTTC. Protein: CASSQGMRETQYF. The chain uses TRBV5-1 and TRBJ2-5, with D perhaps TRBD1 (5 bases). The CDR3 is made up of 13 amino acids. Germline V CDR1 and CDR2: SGHRS, YFSETQ. Trimming pared 4 bases from V and 5 bases from J, leaving 12 bases between.

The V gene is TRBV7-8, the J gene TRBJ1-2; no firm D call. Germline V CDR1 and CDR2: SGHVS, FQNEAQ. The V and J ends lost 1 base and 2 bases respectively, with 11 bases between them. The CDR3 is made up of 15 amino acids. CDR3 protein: CASSLVLGQNYGYTF. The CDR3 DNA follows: TGTGCCAGCAGCTTAGTCTTGGGTCAGAACTATGGCTACACCTTC.

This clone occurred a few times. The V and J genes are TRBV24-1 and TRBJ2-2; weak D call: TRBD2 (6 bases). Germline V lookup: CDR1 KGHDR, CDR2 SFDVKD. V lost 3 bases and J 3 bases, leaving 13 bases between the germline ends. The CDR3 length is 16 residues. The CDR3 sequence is CATSDRGLWDTGELFF. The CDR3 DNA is TGTGCCACCAGTGATCGGGGACTGTGGGACACCGGGGAGCTGTTTTTT.

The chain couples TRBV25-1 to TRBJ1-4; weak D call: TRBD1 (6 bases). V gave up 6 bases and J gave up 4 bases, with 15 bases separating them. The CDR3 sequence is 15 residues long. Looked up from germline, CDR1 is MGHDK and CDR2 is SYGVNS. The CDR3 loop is CASSSVTGLNEKLFF. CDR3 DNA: TGTGCCAGCAGCAGTGTTACAGGGCTTAATGAAAAACTGTTTTTT.